This TCR beta chain was observed in a study of Graves' ophthalmopathy and Graves' hyperthyroidism. About the study: Being free of ophthalmopathy for 18 months of follow-up defined stable hyperthyroidism.

Between the trimmed V and J ends, which lost 5 bases and 1 base, there was a span of 15 bases. CDR3 length: 16 residues. The germline V gene has CDR1 SGHVS and CDR2 FQNEAQ. RNA transcripts served as template for amplifying TCR beta CDR3 sequences. First-round RT-PCR employed HTBI primers, with a second-round multiplex PCR after it. TCRdb re-called the multiplex PCR reads with MiXCR, one entry per CDR3 protein. The data show approximately 1.2 million distinct CDR3 sequences, with about two fifths seen just once and over 8.5% held by the top ten. The source material was peripheral blood or thyroid tissue (not recorded which). The gene calls are TRBV7-8 and TRBJ1-5; the D gene is possibly TRBD1 (6 bases). The clonotype originates from an adult man with Graves' hyperthyroidism. CDR3 protein: CASSPWRGDSNQPQHF. In nucleotides, the CDR3 is TGTGCCAGCAGCCCATGGAGGGGGGACAGCAATCAGCCCCAGCATTTT.